The sequence of this T cell receptor (beta chain) was determined in a study of response to subunit inactivated influenza vaccine. Points on this clonotype: Its antigen is still unknown.

The V end was cut by 1 base, the J end by 1 base, with 13 bases between. Germline CDR1 is MGHRA and CDR2 is YSYEKL. The length of the CDR3 is 17 residues. Study results and limitations: Authors suggested seasonal influenza vaccinations each recruit few new T cells.

From the RT-PCR reads, TCRdb called clonotypes with MiXCR, one entry per CDR3 protein. The sample lists 200,000 to 250,000 distinct CDR3 sequences, more than 10% occurring once. The sequence came from a man aged 45-65 years who received an inactivated influenza vaccine. The chain carries TRBV4-1 and TRBJ2-2; D tentatively reads TRBD1 or TRBD2 (6 bases each). Sequenced here: non-naive T cells sorted from PBMCs, sampled 14 to 15 days before vaccination. The CDR3 sequence: CASSQVSGGVNTGELFF. The CDR3 DNA reads as TGCGCCAGCAGCCAAGTCTCCGGGGGCGTGAACACCGGGGAGCTGTTTTTT.